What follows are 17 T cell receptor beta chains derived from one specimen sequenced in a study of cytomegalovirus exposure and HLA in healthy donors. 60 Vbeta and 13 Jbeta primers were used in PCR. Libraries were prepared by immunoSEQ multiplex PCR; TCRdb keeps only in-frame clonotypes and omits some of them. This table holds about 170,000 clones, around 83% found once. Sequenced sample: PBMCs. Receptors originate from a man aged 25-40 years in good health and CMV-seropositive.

The CDR3: CASSRLWGQGATGELFF. The CDR3 nucleotides read TGTGCCAGCAGCCGCCTATGGGGACAGGGGGCTACCGGGGAGCTGTTTTTT. The chain carries TRBV11-2 and TRBJ2-2; 12 bases map to TRBD1. The junction had 9 bases not matched to a gene; V was cut back by 5 bases and J by 5 bases. The CDR3 covers 17 residues. CDR1 and CDR2 from the germline V gene are SGHAT and FQNNGV. Combining the CDR3 with reference TRBV11-2 and TRBJ2-2 gives the whole variable domain EAGVAQSPRYKIIEKRQSVAFWCNPISGHATLYWYQQILGQGPKLLIQFQNNGVVDDSQLPKDRFSAERLKGVDSTLKIQPAKLEDSAVYLCASSRLWGQGATGELFFGEGSRLTVL.

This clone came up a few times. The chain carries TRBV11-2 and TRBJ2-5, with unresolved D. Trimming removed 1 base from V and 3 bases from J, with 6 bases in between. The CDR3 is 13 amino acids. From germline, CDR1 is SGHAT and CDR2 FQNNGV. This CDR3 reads CASSLVVEETQYF. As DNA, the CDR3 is TGTGCCAGCAGCTTAGTCGTCGAAGAGACCCAGTACTTC. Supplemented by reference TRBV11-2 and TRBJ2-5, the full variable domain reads EAGVAQSPRYKIIEKRQSVAFWCNPISGHATLYWYQQILGQGPKLLIQFQNNGVVDDSQLPKDRFSAERLKGVDSTLKIQPAKLEDSAVYLCASSLVVEETQYFGPGTRLLVL.

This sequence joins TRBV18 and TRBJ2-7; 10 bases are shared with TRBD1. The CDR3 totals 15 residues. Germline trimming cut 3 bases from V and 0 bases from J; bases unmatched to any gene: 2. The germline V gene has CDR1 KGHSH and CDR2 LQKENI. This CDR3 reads CASSPGTGASYEQYF. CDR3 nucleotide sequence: TGTGCCAGCTCACCGGGGACAGGGGCCTCCTACGAGCAGTACTTC.

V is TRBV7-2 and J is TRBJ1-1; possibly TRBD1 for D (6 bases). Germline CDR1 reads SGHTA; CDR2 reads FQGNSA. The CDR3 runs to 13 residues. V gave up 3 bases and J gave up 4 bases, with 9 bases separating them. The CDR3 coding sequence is TGTGCCAGCAGCTTCAGGGGTGGCACTGAAGCTTTCTTT. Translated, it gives CASSFRGGTEAFF.

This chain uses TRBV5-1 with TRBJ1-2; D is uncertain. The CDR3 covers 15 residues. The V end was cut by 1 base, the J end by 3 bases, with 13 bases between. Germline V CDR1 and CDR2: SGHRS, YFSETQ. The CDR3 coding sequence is TGCGCCAGCAGCTTGCAGGAGGCCTGGGACTATGGCTACACCTTC. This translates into CASSLQEAWDYGYTF.

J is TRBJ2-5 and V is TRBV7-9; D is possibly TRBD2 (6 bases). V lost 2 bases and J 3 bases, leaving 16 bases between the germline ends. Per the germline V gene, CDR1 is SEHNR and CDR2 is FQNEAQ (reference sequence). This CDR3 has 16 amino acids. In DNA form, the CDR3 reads TGTGCCAGCAGCTTAATGCGTGGGGGGATTAAAGAGACCCAGTACTTC. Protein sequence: CASSLMRGGIKETQYF.

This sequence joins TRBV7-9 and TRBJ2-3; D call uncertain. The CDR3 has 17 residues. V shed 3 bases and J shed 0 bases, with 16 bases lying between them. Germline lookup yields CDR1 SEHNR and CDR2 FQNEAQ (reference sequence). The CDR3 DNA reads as TGTGCCAGCAGCTTGTTAGGTTATGCGACTAGCACAGATACGCAGTATTTT. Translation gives CASSLLGYATSTDTQYF.

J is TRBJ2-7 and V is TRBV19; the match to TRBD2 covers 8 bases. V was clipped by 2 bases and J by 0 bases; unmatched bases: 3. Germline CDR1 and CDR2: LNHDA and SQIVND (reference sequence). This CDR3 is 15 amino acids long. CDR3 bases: TGTGCCAGTAGTATATTTAGCGGGGACTCCTACGAGCAGTACTTC. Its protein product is CASSIFSGDSYEQYF.

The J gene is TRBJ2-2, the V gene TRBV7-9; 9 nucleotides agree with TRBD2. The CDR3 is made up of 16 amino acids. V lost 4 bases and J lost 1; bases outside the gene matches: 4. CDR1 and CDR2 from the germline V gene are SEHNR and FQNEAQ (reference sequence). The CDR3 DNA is TGTGCCAGCAGCTCACAACTAGCGGGGAACACCGGGGAGCTGTTTTTT. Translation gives CASSSQLAGNTGELFF.

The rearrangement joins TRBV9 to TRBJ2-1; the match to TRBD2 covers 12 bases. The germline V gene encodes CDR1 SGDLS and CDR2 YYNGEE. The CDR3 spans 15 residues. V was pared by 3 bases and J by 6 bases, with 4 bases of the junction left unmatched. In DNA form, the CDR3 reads TGTGCCAGCAGCGCGACTAGCGGGAGCCCCAATGAGCAGTTCTTC. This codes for CASSATSGSPNEQFF.

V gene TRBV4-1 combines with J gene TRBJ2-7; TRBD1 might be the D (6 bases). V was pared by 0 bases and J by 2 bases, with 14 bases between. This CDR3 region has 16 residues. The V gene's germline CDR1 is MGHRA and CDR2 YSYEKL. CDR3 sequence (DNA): TGCGCCAGCAGCCAAGATCGCTGGACAGCGGCCTACGAGCAGTACTTC. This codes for CASSQDRWTAAYEQYF.

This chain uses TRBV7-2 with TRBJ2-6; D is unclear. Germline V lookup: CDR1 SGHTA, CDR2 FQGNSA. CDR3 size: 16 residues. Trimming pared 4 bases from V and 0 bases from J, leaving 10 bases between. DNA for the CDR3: TGTGCCAGCAGCTCTACACAGAGCTCTGGGGCCAACGTCCTGACTTTC. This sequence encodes CASSSTQSSGANVLTF.

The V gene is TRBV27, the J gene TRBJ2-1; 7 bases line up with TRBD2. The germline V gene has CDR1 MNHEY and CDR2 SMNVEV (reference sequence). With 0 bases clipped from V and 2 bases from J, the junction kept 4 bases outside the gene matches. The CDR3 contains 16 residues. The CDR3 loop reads CASSLSGRGAYNEQFF. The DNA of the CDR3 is TGTGCCAGCAGTTTATCGGGGAGGGGCGCCTACAATGAGCAGTTCTTC.

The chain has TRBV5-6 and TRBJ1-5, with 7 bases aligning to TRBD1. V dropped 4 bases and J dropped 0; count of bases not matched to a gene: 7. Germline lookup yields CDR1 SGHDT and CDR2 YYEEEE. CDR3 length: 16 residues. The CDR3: CASSQGQYYSNQPQHF. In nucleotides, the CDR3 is TGTGCCAGCAGCCAGGGACAGTATTATAGCAATCAGCCCCAGCATTTT.

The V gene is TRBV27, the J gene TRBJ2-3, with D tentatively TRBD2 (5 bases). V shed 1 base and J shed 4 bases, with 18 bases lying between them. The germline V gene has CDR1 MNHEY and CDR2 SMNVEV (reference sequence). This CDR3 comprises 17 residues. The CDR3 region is CASSLFVVARPSDTQYF. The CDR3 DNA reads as TGTGCCAGCAGTTTATTTGTGGTAGCGCGGCCCTCAGATACGCAGTATTTT.

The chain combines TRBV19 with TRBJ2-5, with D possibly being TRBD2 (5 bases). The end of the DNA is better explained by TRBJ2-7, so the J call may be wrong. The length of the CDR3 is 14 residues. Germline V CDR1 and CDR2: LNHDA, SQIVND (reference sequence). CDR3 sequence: CASSIDGEGYEQYF. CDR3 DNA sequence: TGTGCCAGTAGTATCGACGGCGAGGGCTACGAGCAGTACTTC.

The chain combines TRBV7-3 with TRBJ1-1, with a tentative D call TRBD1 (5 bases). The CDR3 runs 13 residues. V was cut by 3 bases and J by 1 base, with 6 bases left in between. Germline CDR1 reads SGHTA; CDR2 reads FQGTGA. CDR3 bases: TGTGCCAGCAGCTTCGGGGGGAACACTGAAGCTTTCTTT. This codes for CASSFGGNTEAFF.